This T cell receptor beta chain is from a study of identical twins. After template switching added a universal primer site, the resulting cDNA carried unique molecular identifiers. MiXCR, applied by TCRdb to the 5' RACE reads, yields one record per CDR3 protein. This table has around 570,000 distinct CDR3 sequences, approximately 9.6% appearing once. Study outcomes and limitations: The degree of excess twin sharing was weaker in beta out-of-frame sequences. For zero-insertion analyses, partial confounding could come from invariant MAIT and iNKT cells. Insertions ran lower in abundant cord blood beta clonotypes, though not in memory repertoires.

V lost 4 bases and J lost 1; bases outside the gene matches: 2. CDR3 length: 14 amino acids. Germline V gene data show CDR1 as SGHTA and CDR2 as FQGNSA. For this clonotype: Its antigen is not identified.

This same sample was also taken into another study, of yellow fever vaccine responses in identical twins.

The chain has TRBV7-2 and TRBJ2-5; 8 bases fit TRBD1. The origin of this receptor is a woman aged 18-29 years in good health. Sequenced input: PBMCs. CDR3 sequence reads: CASSYDRGQETQYF. DNA for the CDR3: TGTGCCAGCAGCTACGACAGGGGCCAAGAGACCCAGTACTTC.